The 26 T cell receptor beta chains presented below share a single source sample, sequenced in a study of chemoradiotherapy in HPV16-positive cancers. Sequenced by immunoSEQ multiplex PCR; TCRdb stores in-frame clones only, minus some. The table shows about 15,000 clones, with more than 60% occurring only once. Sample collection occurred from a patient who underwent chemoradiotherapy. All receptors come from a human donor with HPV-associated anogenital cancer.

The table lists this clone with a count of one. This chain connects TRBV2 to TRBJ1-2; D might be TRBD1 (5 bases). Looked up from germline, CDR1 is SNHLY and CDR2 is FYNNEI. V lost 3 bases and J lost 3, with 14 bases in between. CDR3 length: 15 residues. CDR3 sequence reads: CASSEDGTSYYGYTF. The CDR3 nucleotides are TGTGCCAGCAGTGAGGATGGGACTTCGTACTATGGCTACACCTTC.

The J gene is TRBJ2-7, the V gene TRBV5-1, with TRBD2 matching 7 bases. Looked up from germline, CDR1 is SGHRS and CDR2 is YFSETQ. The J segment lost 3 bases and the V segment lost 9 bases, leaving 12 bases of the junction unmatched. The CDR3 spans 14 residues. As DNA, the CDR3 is TGCGCCACCGCTTCTGGACTAGACGACTACGAGCAGTACTTC. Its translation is CATASGLDDYEQYF.

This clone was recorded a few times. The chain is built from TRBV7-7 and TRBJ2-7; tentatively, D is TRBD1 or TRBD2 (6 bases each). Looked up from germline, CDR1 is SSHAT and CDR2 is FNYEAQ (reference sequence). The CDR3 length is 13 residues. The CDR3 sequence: CASGSRDTYEQYF. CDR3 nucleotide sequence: TGTGCTAGCGGTTCCCGGGACACCTACGAGCAGTACTTC.

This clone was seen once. CDR3 sequence: CASRVGGAYEQYF. The CDR3, as DNA: TGTGCCAGCAGGGTTGGGGGGGCCTACGAGCAGTACTTC. The chain combines TRBV28 with TRBJ2-7; TRBD2 matches at 7 bases. This CDR3 is 13 amino acids long. The V and J ends lost 6 bases and 2 bases, in that order; junction bases with no gene match: 4. The V gene's germline CDR1 is MDHEN and CDR2 SYDVKM.

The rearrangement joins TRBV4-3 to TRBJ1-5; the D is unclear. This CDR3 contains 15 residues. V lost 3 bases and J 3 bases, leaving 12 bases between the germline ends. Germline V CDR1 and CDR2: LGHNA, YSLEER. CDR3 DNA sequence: TGCGCCAGCAGCCAGCTGGAGGCCCCCAATCAGCCCCAGCATTTT. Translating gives CASSQLEAPNQPQHF.

CDR3 sequence reads: CASSQTAGDTYEQYF. The CDR3 nucleotides read TGTGCCAGCAGCCAGACAGCGGGGGATACCTACGAGCAGTACTTC. V gene TRBV4-2 combines with J gene TRBJ2-7; 8 bases agree with TRBD2. Unmatched junction bases numbered 6, after V lost 3 bases and J lost 2 bases. The CDR3 is made up of 15 amino acids. The germline V gene has CDR1 LGHNA and CDR2 YNFKEQ.

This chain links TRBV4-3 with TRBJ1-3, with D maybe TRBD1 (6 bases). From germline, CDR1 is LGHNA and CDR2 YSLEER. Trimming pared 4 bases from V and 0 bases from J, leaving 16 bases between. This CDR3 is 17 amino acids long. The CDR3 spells CASSREPRGSSGNTIYF. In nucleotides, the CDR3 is TGCGCCAGCAGCCGAGAACCCAGGGGAAGCTCTGGAAACACCATATATTTT.

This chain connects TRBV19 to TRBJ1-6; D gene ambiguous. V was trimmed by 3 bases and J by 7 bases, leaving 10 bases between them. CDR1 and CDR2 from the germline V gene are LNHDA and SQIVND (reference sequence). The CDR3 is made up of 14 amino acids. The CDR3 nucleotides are TGTGCCAGTAGTATTTCGGCAGTCAATTCACCCCTCCACTTT. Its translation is CASSISAVNSPLHF.

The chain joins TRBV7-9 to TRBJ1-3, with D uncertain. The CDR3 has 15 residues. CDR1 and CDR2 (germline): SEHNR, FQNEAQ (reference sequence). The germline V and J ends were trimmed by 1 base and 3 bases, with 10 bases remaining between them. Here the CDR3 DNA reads TGTGCCAGCAGCTTAGAATACGGTCTTGGAAACACCATATATTTT. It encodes CASSLEYGLGNTIYF.

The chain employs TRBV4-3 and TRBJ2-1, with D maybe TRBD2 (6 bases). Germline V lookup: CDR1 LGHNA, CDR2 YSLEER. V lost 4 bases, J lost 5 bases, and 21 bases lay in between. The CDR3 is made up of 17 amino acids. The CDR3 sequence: CASSRGPSGDANNEQFF. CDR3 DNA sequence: TGCGCCAGCAGCCGTGGCCCCTCGGGGGACGCCAACAATGAGCAGTTCTTC.

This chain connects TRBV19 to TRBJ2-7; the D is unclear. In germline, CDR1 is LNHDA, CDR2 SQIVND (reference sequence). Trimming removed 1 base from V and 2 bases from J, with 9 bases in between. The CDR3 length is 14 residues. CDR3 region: CASSIVDGAYEQYF. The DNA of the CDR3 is TGTGCCAGTAGTATAGTCGACGGAGCCTACGAGCAGTACTTC.

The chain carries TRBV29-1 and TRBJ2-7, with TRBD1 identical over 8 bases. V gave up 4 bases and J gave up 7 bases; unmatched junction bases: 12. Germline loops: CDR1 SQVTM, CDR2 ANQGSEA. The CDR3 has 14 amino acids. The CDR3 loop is CSVVTGGFLGEQYF. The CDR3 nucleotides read TGCAGCGTTGTAACAGGGGGATTTTTGGGAGAGCAGTACTTC.

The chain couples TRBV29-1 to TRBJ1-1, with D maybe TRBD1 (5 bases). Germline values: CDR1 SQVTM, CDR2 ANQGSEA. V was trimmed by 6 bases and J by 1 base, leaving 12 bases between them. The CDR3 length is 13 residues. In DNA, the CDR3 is TGCAGCGTCGGGACGGACGGGAACACTGAAGCTTTCTTT. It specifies CSVGTDGNTEAFF.

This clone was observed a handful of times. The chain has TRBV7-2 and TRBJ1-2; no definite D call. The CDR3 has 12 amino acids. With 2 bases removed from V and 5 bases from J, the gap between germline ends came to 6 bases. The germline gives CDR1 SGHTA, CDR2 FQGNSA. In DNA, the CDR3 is TGTGCCAGCAGCTTATCAGGTTATGGCTACACCTTC. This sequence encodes CASSLSGYGYTF.

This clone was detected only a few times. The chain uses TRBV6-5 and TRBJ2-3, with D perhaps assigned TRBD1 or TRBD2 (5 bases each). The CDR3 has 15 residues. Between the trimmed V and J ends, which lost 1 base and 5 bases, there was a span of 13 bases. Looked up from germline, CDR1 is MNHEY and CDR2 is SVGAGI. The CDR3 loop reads CASSYYGALGDTQYF. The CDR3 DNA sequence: TGTGCCAGCAGTTACTACGGGGCTTTAGGAGATACGCAGTATTTT.

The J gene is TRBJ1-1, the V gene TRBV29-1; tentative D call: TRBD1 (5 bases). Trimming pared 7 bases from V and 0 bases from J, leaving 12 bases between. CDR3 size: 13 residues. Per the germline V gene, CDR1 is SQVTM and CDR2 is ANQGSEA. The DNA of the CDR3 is TGCAGCGCTGCCGGGACGGTGAACACTGAAGCTTTCTTT. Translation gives CSAAGTVNTEAFF.

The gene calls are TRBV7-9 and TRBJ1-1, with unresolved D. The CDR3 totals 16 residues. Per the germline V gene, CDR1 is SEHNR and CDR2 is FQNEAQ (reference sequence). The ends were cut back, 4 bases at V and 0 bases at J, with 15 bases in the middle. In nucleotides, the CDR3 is TGTGCCAGCAGCTCAAACATGGGTCGATTGAACACTGAAGCTTTCTTT. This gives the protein CASSSNMGRLNTEAFF.

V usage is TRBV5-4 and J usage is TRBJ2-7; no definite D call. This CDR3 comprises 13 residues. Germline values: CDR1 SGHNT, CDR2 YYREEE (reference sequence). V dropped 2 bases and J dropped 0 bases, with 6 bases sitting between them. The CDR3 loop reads CASSFSISYEQYF. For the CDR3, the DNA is TGTGCCAGCAGCTTTAGTATCTCCTACGAGCAGTACTTC. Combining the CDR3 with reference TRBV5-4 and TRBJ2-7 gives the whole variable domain ETGVTQSPTHLIKTRGQQVTLRCSSQSGHNTVSWYQQALGQGPQFIFQYYREEENGRGNFPPRFSGLQFPNYSSELNVNALELDDSALYLCASSFSISYEQYFGPGTRLTVT.

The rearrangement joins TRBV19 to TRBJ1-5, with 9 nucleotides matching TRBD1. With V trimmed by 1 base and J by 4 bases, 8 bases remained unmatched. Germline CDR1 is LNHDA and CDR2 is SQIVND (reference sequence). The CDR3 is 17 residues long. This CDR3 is CASSIVRTDRGNQPQHF. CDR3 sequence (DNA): TGTGCCAGTAGTATAGTGCGAACGGACAGGGGAAATCAGCCCCAGCATTTT.

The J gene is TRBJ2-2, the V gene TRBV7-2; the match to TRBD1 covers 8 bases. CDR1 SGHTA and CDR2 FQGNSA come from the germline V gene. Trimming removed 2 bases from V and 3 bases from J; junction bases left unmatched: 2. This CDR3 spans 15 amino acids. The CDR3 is CASSLRQGHTGELFF. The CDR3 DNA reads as TGTGCCAGCAGCTTACGACAGGGGCACACCGGGGAGCTGTTTTTT.

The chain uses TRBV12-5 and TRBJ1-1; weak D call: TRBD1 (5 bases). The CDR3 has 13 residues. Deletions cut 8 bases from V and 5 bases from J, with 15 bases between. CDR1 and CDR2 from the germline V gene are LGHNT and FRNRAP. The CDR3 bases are TGTGCTAGTTCACGTCGAGAGGGGACTGAAGCTTTCTTT. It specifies CASSRREGTEAFF.

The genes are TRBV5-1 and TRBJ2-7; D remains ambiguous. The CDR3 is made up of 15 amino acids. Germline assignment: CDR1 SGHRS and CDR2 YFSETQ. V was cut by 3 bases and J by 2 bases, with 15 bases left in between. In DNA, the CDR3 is TGCGCCAGCAGCTCCTCGACTGCCCAGACCTACGAGCAGTACTTC. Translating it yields CASSSSTAQTYEQYF.

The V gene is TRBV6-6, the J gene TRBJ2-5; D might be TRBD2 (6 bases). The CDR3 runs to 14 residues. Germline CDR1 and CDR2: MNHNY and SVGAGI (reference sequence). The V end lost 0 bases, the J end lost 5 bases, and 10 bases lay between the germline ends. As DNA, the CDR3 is TGTGCCAGCAGTTACTCGGAGGGACTGGAGACCCAGTACTTC. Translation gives CASSYSEGLETQYF.

The CDR3, as DNA: TGTGCCATCAGTGCCTGGACAGGGGCTTCCTCCTACGAGCAGTACTTC. This encodes CAISAWTGASSYEQYF. The gene calls are TRBV10-3 and TRBJ2-7, with TRBD1 matching 9 bases. Per germline, CDR1 ENHRY and CDR2 SYGVKD. The V gene end was trimmed by 4 bases and the J gene end by 0 bases; junction bases not matched to a gene: 7. The length of the CDR3 is 16 residues.

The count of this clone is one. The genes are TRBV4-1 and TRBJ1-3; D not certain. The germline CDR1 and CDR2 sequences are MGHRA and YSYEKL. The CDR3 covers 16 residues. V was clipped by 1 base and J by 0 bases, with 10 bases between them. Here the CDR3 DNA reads TGCGCCAGCAGCCAAGTGGATCCACCCTCTGGAAACACCATATATTTT. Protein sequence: CASSQVDPPSGNTIYF.

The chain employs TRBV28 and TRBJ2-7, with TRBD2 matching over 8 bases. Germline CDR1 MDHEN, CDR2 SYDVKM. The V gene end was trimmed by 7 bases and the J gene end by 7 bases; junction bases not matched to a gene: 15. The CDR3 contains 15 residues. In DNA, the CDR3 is TGTGCCAGCACGGGGGCGGGGGGAGAGTACGGAGAGCAGTACTTC. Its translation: CASTGAGGEYGEQYF.